This T cell receptor (beta chain) is drawn from a study of cytomegalovirus exposure and HLA in healthy donors. General observations from the study: Cytomegalovirus association was listed for 164 TCR beta chains. In vitro, a few CMV-associated chains proved specific for CMV antigens.

Assay used: immunoSEQ multiplex PCR; TCRdb lists only in-frame clones, some missing. The sample lists tens of thousands of clones, more than 85% seen once, with less than 4% in the top ten. A remark on this clone: Its matching antigen is unknown.

Trimming stripped 5 bases from V and 4 bases from J, with 17 bases between. The germline V gene encodes CDR1 SEHNR and CDR2 FQNEAQ (reference sequence). CDR3 size: 16 residues. The V and J genes are TRBV7-9 and TRBJ2-2; D is perhaps TRBD1 (5 bases). This sequence was found in a woman in her thirties in good health and CMV-seronegative. Sequencing input: PBMCs. Here the CDR3 reads CASSVPTVTGTGELFF. CDR3 nucleotides: TGTGCCAGCAGCGTCCCGACAGTAACTGGCACCGGGGAGCTGTTTTTT.